This TCR beta chain was recovered during a study of T cells in Graves' hyperthyroidism and ophthalmopathy. Amplified TCR beta CDR3 regions came from RNA transcripts. In the first-round RT-PCR of the TCR CDR3, the HTBI primer set was used. TCRdb ran MiXCR on the multiplex PCR reads and lists one entry per CDR3 protein. The sample contains a few hundred thousand distinct CDR3 sequences, roughly an eighth of which appear only once. This CDR3 comprises 16 residues. V was trimmed by 5 bases and J by 5 bases, leaving 20 bases between them. Specimen: blood. The TCR originated in a woman under 30 with Graves' hyperthyroidism. The chain links TRBV12-3 or TRBV12-4 to TRBJ2-3; a possible D gene is TRBD2 (6 bases). CDR3 DNA: TGTGCCAGCAGTCCCCCGCCTAGCGAAGGCAAAGATACGCAGTATTTT. It is translated as CASSPPPSEGKDTQYF.